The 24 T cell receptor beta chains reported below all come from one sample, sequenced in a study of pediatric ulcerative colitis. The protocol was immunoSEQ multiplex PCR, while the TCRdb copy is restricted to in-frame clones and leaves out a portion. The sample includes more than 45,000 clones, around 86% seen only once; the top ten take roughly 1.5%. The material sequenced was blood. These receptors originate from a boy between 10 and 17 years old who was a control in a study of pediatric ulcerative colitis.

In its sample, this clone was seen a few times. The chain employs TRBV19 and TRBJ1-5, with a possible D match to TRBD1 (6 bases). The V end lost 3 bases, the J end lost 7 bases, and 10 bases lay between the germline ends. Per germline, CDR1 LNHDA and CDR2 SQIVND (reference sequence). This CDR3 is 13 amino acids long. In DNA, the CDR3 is TGTGCCAGTAGTATTTCGACAGGCCAGCCCCAGCATTTT. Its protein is CASSISTGQPQHF.

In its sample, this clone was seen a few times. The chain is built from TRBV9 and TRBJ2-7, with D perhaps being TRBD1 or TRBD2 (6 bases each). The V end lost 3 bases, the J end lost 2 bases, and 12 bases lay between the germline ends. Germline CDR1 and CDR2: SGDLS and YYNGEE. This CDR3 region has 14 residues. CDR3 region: CASSGGGLTYEQYF. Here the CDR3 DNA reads TGTGCCAGCAGCGGTGGGGGGCTCACCTACGAGCAGTACTTC.

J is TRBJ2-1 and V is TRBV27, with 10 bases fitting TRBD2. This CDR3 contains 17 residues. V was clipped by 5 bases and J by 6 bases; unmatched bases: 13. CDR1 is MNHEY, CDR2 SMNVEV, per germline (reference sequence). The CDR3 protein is CASSIGTSDSFANEQFF. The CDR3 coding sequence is TGTGCCAGCAGTATAGGGACTAGCGACTCCTTCGCCAATGAGCAGTTCTTC.

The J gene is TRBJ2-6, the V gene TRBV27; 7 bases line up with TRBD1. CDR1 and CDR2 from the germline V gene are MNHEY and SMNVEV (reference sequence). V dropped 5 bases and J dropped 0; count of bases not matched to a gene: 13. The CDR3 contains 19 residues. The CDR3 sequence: CASSPRPTGISSGANVLTF. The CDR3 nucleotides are TGTGCCAGCAGTCCTCGACCGACAGGGATTAGCTCTGGGGCCAACGTCCTGACTTTC.

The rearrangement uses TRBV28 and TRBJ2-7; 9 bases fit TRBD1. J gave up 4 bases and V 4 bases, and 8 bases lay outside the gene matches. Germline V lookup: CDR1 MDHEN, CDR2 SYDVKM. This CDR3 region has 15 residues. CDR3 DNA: TGTGCCAGCAGTTCAGGACAGGGGCTTGCTTACGAGCAGTACTTC. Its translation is CASSSGQGLAYEQYF.

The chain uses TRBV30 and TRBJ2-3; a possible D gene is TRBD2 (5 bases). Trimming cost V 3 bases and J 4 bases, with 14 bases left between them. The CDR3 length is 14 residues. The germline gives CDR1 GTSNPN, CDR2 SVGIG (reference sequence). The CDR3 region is CAWRDGWGADTQYF. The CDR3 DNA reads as TGTGCCTGGAGAGACGGGTGGGGAGCAGATACGCAGTATTTT.

The CDR3 region is CASSEVGTPYEQYF. In nucleotides, the CDR3 is TGTGCCAGCAGTGAGGTCGGTACCCCCTACGAGCAGTACTTC. J is TRBJ2-7 and V is TRBV25-1, with D unresolved. This CDR3 spans 14 amino acids. Per the germline V gene, CDR1 is MGHDK and CDR2 is SYGVNS. Trimming took 3 bases from V and 2 from J, leaving 11 bases between them.

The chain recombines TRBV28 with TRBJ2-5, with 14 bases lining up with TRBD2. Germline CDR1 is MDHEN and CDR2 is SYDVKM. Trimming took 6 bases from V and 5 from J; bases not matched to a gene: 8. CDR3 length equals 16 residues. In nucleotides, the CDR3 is TGTGCCAGCAGCCCCGGGACTAGCGGGAGTATCGAGACCCAGTACTTC. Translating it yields CASSPGTSGSIETQYF.

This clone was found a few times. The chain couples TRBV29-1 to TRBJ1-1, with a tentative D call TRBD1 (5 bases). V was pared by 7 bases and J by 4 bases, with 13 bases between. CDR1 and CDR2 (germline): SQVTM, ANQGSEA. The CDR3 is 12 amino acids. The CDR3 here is CSAGAGGTEAFF. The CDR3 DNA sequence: TGCAGCGCTGGAGCCGGGGGCACTGAAGCTTTCTTT. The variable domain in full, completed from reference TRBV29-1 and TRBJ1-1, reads SAVISQKPSRDICQRGTSLTIQCQVDSQVTMMFWYRQQPGQSLTLIATANQGSEATYESGFVIDKFPISRPNLTFSTLTVSNMSPEDSSIYLCSAGAGGTEAFFGQGTRLTVV.

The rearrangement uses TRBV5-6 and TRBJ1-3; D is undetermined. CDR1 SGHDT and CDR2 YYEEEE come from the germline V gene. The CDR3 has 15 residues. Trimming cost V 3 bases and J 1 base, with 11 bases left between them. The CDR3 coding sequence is TGTGCCAGCAGCTCCCCGACCCGGTCTGGAAACACCATATATTTT. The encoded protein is CASSSPTRSGNTIYF.

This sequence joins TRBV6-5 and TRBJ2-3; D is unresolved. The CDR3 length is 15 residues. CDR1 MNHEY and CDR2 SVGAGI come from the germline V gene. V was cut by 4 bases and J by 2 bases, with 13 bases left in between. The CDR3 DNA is TGTGCCAGCAGTTTACAGAGGTCAGACACAGATACGCAGTATTTT. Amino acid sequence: CASSLQRSDTDTQYF.

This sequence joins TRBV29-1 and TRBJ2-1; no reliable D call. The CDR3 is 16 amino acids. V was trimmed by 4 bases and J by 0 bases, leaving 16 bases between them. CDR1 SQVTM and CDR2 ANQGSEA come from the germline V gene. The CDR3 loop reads CSVVVRRVNSYNEQFF. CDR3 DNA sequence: TGCAGCGTTGTCGTCCGCCGGGTGAACTCCTACAATGAGCAGTTCTTC.

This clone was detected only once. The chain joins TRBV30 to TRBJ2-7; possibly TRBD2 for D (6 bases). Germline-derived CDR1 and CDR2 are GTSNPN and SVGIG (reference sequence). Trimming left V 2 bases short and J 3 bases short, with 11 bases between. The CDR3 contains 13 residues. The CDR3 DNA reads TGTGCCTGGAGTTCGGGGGTGGGCTACGAGCAGTACTTC. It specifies CAWSSGVGYEQYF.

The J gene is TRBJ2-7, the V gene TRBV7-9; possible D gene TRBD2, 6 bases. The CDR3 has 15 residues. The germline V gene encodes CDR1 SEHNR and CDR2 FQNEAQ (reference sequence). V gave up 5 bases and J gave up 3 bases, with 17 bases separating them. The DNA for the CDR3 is TGTGCCAGCAGCCCCTGGGCCAGGGAGGTCTACGAGCAGTACTTC. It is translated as CASSPWAREVYEQYF. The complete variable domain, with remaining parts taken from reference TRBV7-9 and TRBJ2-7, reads DTGVSQNPRHKITKRGQNVTFRCDPISEHNRLYWYRQTLGQGPEFLTYFQNEAQLEKSRLLSDRFSAERPKGSFSTLEIQRTEQGDSAMYLCASSPWAREVYEQYFGPGTRLTVT.

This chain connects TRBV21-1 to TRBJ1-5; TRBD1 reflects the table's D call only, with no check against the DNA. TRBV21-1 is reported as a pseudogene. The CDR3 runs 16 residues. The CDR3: CASNQDRVSDRQPQHF. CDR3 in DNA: TGTGCCAGCAACCAGGACAGGGTTAGTGACCGACAGCCCCAGCATTTT.

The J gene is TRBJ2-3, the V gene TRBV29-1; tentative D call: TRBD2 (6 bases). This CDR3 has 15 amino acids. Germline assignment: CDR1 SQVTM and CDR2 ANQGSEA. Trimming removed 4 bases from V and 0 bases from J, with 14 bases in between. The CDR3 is CSVGGDGTSTDTQYF. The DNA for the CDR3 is TGCAGCGTTGGGGGGGACGGTACTAGCACAGATACGCAGTATTTT.

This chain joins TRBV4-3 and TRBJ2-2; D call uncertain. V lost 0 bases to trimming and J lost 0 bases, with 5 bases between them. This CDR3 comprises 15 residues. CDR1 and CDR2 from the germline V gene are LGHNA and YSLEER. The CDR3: CASSQDYPNTGELFF. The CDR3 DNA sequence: TGCGCCAGCAGCCAAGATTACCCGAACACCGGGGAGCTGTTTTTT.

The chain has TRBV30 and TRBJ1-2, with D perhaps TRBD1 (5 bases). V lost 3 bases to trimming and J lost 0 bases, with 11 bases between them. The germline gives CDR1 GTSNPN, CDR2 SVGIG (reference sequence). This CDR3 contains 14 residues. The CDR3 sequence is CAWRGTSANYGYTF. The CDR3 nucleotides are TGTGCCTGGAGGGGGACTTCAGCTAACTATGGCTACACCTTC.

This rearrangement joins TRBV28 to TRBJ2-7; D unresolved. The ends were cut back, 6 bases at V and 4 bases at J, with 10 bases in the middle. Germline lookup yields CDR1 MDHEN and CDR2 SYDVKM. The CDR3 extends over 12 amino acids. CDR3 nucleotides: TGTGCCAGCAGCTCGGACGGTTACGAGCAGTACTTC. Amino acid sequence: CASSSDGYEQYF.

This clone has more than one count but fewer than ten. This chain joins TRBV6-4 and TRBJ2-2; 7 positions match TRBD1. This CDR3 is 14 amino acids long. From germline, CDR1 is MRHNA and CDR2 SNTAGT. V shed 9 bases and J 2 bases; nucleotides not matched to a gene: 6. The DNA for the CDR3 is TGTGCCAGTACTGAGGGGGCAAACACCGGGGAGCTGTTTTTT. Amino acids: CASTEGANTGELFF.

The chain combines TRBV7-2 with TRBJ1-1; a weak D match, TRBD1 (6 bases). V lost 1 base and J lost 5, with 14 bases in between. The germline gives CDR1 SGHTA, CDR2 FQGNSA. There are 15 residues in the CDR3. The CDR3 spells CASSLGGAIRTEAFF. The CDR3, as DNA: TGTGCCAGCAGCTTAGGGGGGGCCATAAGGACTGAAGCTTTCTTT.

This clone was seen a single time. In DNA, the CDR3 is TGTGCCAGCAAGAGCTCTAGCGAGAGGGGGGTTCCCTACGAGCAGTACTTC. The encoded protein is CASKSSSERGVPYEQYF. The chain has TRBV10-3 and TRBJ2-7; perhaps D is TRBD1 or TRBD2 (6 bases each). V lost 10 bases to trimming and J lost 2 bases, with 27 bases between them. The CDR3 length is 17 residues. Germline V CDR1 and CDR2: ENHRY, SYGVKD.

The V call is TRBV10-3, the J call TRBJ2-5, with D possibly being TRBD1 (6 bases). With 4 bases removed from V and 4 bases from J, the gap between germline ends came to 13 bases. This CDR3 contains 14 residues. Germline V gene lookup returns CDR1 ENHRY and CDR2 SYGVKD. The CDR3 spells CAISVQGVGETQYF. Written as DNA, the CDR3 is TGTGCCATCAGTGTACAGGGCGTAGGAGAGACCCAGTACTTC.

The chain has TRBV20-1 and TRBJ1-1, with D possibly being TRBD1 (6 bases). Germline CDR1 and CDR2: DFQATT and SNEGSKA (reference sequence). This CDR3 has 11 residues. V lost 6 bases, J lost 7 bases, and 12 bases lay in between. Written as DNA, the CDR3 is TGCAGTGCCCCGGGACAAATTGAAGCTTTCTTT. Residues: CSAPGQIEAFF.